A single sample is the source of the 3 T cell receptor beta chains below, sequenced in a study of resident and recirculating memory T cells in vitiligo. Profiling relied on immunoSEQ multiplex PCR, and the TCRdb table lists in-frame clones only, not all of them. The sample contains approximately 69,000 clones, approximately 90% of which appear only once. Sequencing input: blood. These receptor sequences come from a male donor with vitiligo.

CDR3 nucleotide sequence: TGTGCCAGCAGTTTAGGGCAGGGGGTGAGTGGAGGCTATGGCTACACCTTC. This codes for CASSLGQGVSGGYGYTF. This rearrangement joins TRBV28 to TRBJ1-2; TRBD1 matches at 7 bases. This CDR3 has 17 amino acids. CDR1 MDHEN and CDR2 SYDVKM come from the germline V gene. The ends lost 2 bases at V and 4 bases at J; junction bases unmatched: 13.

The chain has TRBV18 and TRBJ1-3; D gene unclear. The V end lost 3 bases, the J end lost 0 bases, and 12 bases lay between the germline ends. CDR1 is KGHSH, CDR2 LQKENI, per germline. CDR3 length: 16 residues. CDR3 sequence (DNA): TGTGCCAGCTCACCGGGCCAGGCCGACTCTGGAAACACCATATATTTT. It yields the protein CASSPGQADSGNTIYF.

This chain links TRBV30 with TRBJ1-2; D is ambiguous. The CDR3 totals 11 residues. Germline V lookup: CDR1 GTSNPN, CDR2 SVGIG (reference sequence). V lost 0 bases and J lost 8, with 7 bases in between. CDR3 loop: CAWSVHQGYTF. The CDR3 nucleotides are TGTGCCTGGAGTGTACATCAGGGCTACACCTTC.